This TCR beta chain is from a study of T cell responses to AZD1222 COVID-19 vaccine. Produced via immunoSEQ multiplex PCR; TCRdb's table is partial and in-frame only. The sample yields 150,000 to 200,000 clones, 70% to 90% seen once. V gave up 5 bases and J gave up 7 bases; unmatched junction bases: 5. This CDR3 has 13 residues. Germline CDR1 and CDR2: SGHAT and FQNNGV. The source was peripheral blood, collected on day 0 of AZD1222 vaccination. This sequence originates from an adult in good health. This chain uses TRBV11-2 with TRBJ2-1; 7 bases agree with TRBD2. CDR3 loop: CASSGGVINEQFF. CDR3 in DNA: TGTGCCAGCAGCGGGGGGGTCATTAATGAGCAGTTCTTC.